Shown below are 27 T cell receptor beta chains from a single sample sequenced in a study of blood T cell repertoires in COVID-19 (dated by TCRdb to 2018 to 2020). The library was generated by the immunoSEQ multiplex PCR assay. The table comes from immuneACCESS by way of TCRdb, which keeps in-frame sequences with V and J called. Part of the clones is missing from these tables; in studies checked, under half for an unresolved V gene and the rest for unknown reasons. The table for this sample lists a few hundred thousand clones; around 89% of them were counted only once. Clones ranked in the top ten supply 1.5% to 2% of the sample. Sample: PBMCs or T cells enriched from blood (not recorded which). These receptors were collected from a woman in her thirties or forties who had recovered from COVID-19.

The chain is built from TRBV7-2 and TRBJ2-7; 8 nucleotides line up with TRBD2. This CDR3 is 17 amino acids long. Trimming at V came to 0 bases and at J to 7 bases, leaving 14 bases not matched to a gene. Germline CDR1 SGHTA, CDR2 FQGNSA. The CDR3 nucleotides are TGTGCCAGCAGCTTAGCGGGGCTAGCGGGTCTCCGATATGAGCAGTACTTC. It translates to CASSLAGLAGLRYEQYF.

The chain couples TRBV18 to TRBJ2-7, with 7 bases aligning to TRBD2. Germline V gives CDR1 KGHSH, CDR2 LQKENI. Unmatched junction bases numbered 8, after V lost 3 bases and J lost 3 bases. The CDR3 has 15 amino acids. In DNA form, the CDR3 reads TGTGCCAGCTCACCCCCCTCCCCTAGCGGCTACGAGCAGTACTTC. The encoded protein is CASSPPSPSGYEQYF.

V is TRBV9 and J is TRBJ1-3; TRBD1 matches at 12 bases. CDR1 and CDR2 (germline): SGDLS, YYNGEE. Trimming took 0 bases from V and 4 from J; bases not matched to a gene: 5. This CDR3 region has 17 residues. The CDR3 reads CASSVGGTGGSGNTIYF. The CDR3 DNA reads TGTGCCAGCAGCGTAGGGGGGACAGGGGGCTCCGGAAACACCATATATTTT.

Note on this clone: The identical CDR3 is also encoded by other nucleotide sequences in the sample. V and J are TRBV2 and TRBJ2-7, with D unclear. This CDR3 region has 11 residues. Trimming pared 5 bases from V and 0 bases from J, leaving 2 bases between. Germline V CDR1 and CDR2: SNHLY, FYNNEI. The DNA of the CDR3 is TGTGCCAGCAGTTACTCCTACGAGCAGTACTTC. Translation gives CASSYSYEQYF.

This clone appeared a few times. The chain links TRBV23-1 to TRBJ2-2; 7 bases match TRBD1. TRBV23-1 is placed among ORFs of uncertain function. V dropped 6 bases and J dropped 8; count of bases not matched to a gene: 9. This CDR3 is 14 amino acids long. This CDR3 reads CASSWMTGCGELFF. CDR3 nucleotide sequence: TGCGCCAGCAGCTGGATGACAGGGTGTGGGGAGCTGTTTTTT.

This CDR3 is CASSPAPTYYSGNTIYF. CDR3 in DNA: TGTGCCAGCTCACCGGCCCCGACTTACTACTCTGGAAACACCATATATTTT. The chain couples TRBV18 to TRBJ1-3; D call uncertain. The CDR3 extends over 17 amino acids. CDR1 and CDR2 from the germline V gene are KGHSH and LQKENI. V lost 3 bases and J lost 0, with 15 bases in between.

The J gene is TRBJ2-3, the V gene TRBV30; 8 bases map to TRBD2. Germline CDR1 reads GTSNPN; CDR2 reads SVGIG (reference sequence). This CDR3 region has 15 residues. V dropped 3 bases and J dropped 6; count of bases not matched to a gene: 11. The CDR3 region has the DNA TGTGCCTGGAGATCGATAGCGGGATACGTTGATACGCAGTATTTT. Translated, it gives CAWRSIAGYVDTQYF.

This rearrangement joins TRBV24-1 to TRBJ2-1; D call uncertain. V was clipped by 6 bases and J by 0 bases, with 14 bases between them. The CDR3 contains 16 residues. Germline values: CDR1 KGHDR, CDR2 SFDVKD. The CDR3 coding sequence is TGTGCCACCAGTCCGTCGGCGCGGCCCTCCTACAATGAGCAGTTCTTC. This gives the protein CATSPSARPSYNEQFF.

J is TRBJ2-7 and V is TRBV7-6, with 9 bases identical to TRBD1. V dropped 5 bases and J dropped 4; count of bases not matched to a gene: 6. Germline-derived CDR1 and CDR2 are SGHVS and FNYEAQ. The CDR3 consists of 14 residues. The CDR3 region is CASSPTGGGYEQYF. CDR3 sequence (DNA): TGTGCCAGCAGCCCCACAGGGGGCGGGTACGAGCAGTACTTC.

The J gene is TRBJ2-7, the V gene TRBV18; no clear D. CDR1 KGHSH and CDR2 LQKENI come from the germline V gene. Trimming left V 4 bases short and J 5 bases short, with 15 bases between. The CDR3 loop spans 14 amino acids. CDR3 amino acids: CASSRENPLDEQYF. CDR3 in DNA: TGTGCCAGCTCACGCGAGAACCCGTTAGACGAGCAGTACTTC. Complete variable domain (other parts from reference TRBV18 and TRBJ2-7): NAGVMQNPRHLVRRRGQEARLRCSPMKGHSHVYWYRQLPEEGLKFMVYLQKENIIDESGMPKERFSAEFPKEGPSILRIQQVVRGDSAAYFCASSRENPLDEQYFGPGTRLTVT.

This clone occurred a few times. The chain links TRBV6-5 to TRBJ1-2, with D hard to call. CDR3 length: 10 amino acids. V gave up 8 bases and J gave up 4 bases, with 5 bases separating them. Looked up from germline, CDR1 is MNHEY and CDR2 is SVGAGI. CDR3 in DNA: TGTGCCAGCGAGTTCTATGGCTACACCTTC. It translates to CASEFYGYTF.

CDR3 coding DNA: TGTGCCAGCAGCACTCCGGCGGGGGCGAGGGAGACCCAGTACTTC. It translates to CASSTPAGARETQYF. The V call is TRBV9, the J call TRBJ2-5, with D maybe TRBD2 (7 bases). Germline CDR1 reads SGDLS; CDR2 reads YYNGEE. Trimming cost V 4 bases and J 5 bases, with 18 bases left between them. The CDR3 runs 15 residues. Drawing the rest from reference TRBV9 and TRBJ2-5, the complete variable domain is DSGVTQTPKHLITATGQRVTLRCSPRSGDLSVYWYQQSLDQGLQFLIQYYNGEERAKGNILERFSAQQFPDLHSELNLSSLELGDSALYFCASSTPAGARETQYFGPGTRLLVL.

Only one count was recorded for this clone. This rearrangement joins TRBV28 to TRBJ1-2, with 7 bases identical to TRBD1. V was pared by 5 bases and J by 3 bases, with 3 bases of the junction left unmatched. Germline-derived CDR1 and CDR2 are MDHEN and SYDVKM. This CDR3 spans 13 amino acids. CDR3 loop: CASSLTGDYGYTF. The CDR3 DNA reads as TGTGCCAGCAGTCTCACAGGGGACTATGGCTACACCTTC.

The chain has TRBV6-5 and TRBJ2-5, with D perhaps matching TRBD2 (5 bases). Trimming removed 0 bases from V and 4 bases from J, with 15 bases in between. The CDR3 has 16 residues. Germline assignment: CDR1 MNHEY and CDR2 SVGAGI. Written as DNA, the CDR3 is TGTGCCAGCAGTTACTCGTCGGAGGCAGAGGGAGAGACCCAGTACTTC. Protein product: CASSYSSEAEGETQYF.

The chain uses TRBV4-3 and TRBJ2-1, with 13 positions matching TRBD2. The V segment lost 1 base and the J segment 9 bases; nucleotides outside the gene matches: 6. CDR1 and CDR2 from the germline V gene are LGHNA and YSLEER. The CDR3 sequence is 16 residues long. CDR3 sequence (DNA): TGCGCCAGCAGCCAAGGGACTAGCGGGAGAGTTGGTGAGCAGTTCTTC. This sequence encodes CASSQGTSGRVGEQFF.

The chain is built from TRBV12-2 and TRBJ1-5; the table calls TRBD1, which could not be checked here. TRBV12-2 is termed a pseudogene. The length of the CDR3 is 16 residues. The CDR3 DNA reads as TGTGCAAGTCGCCCCCGACAGCCCCATAGCAATCAGCCCCAGCATTTT. Protein product: CASRPRQPHSNQPQHF.

V gene TRBV19 combines with J gene TRBJ1-2; tentatively, D is TRBD1 (6 bases). Trimming pared 5 bases from V and 8 bases from J, leaving 18 bases between. The CDR3 is 14 amino acids. Germline values: CDR1 LNHDA, CDR2 SQIVND (reference sequence). CDR3 amino acids: CASSAGGRSRGYTF. The CDR3 nucleotides read TGTGCCAGTAGTGCGGGGGGCAGATCGAGGGGCTACACCTTC.

The rearrangement links TRBV19 to TRBJ1-2; 7 nucleotides line up with TRBD1. This CDR3 has 16 amino acids. Germline V CDR1 and CDR2: LNHDA, SQIVND (reference sequence). Unmatched junction bases numbered 12, after V lost 4 bases and J lost 4 bases. CDR3 bases: TGTGCCAGTAGTAGCCCAGACAGGGAAGAGTCCTATGGCTACACCTTC. Its protein product is CASSSPDREESYGYTF.

The chain links TRBV10-2 to TRBJ2-7, with 8 bases fitting TRBD1. From germline, CDR1 is WSHSY and CDR2 SAAADI. The CDR3 contains 12 residues. With 7 bases clipped from V and 5 bases from J, the junction kept 4 bases outside the gene matches. Written as DNA, the CDR3 is TGCGCCAGCATGTCAGGGGGCCACGAGCAGTACTTC. Translated, it gives CASMSGGHEQYF.

The V and J genes are TRBV19 and TRBJ1-6; the match to TRBD1 covers 8 bases. The CDR3 totals 13 residues. The germline CDR1 and CDR2 sequences are LNHDA and SQIVND (reference sequence). V lost 5 bases and J lost 10; bases outside the gene matches: 4. In DNA form, the CDR3 reads TGTGCCAGTAGTGGACAGGGAAGATCACCCCTCCACTTT. It encodes CASSGQGRSPLHF.

The gene calls are TRBV7-8 and TRBJ2-7; no definite D call. V lost 5 bases, J lost 5 bases, and 13 bases lay in between. This CDR3 contains 13 residues. Germline V gene data show CDR1 as SGHVS and CDR2 as FQNEAQ. CDR3 nucleotides: TGTGCCAGCAGCATTAGGCGGCCCAACGAGCAGTACTTC. Its translation: CASSIRRPNEQYF.

The CDR3 loop reads CASSRTGGDIQYF. In DNA form, the CDR3 reads TGTGCCAGTAGTAGGACAGGGGGGGACATTCAGTACTTC. This sequence joins TRBV19 and TRBJ2-4; 10 nucleotides agree with TRBD1. V lost 4 bases to trimming and J lost 8 bases; unmatched junction nucleotides: 2. CDR3 length equals 13 residues. The germline CDR1 and CDR2 sequences are LNHDA and SQIVND (reference sequence). Filled out from reference TRBV19 and TRBJ2-4, the complete variable domain reads DGGITQSPKYLFRKEGQNVTLSCEQNLNHDAMYWYRQDPGQGLRLIYYSQIVNDFQKGDIAEGYSVSREKKESFPLTVTSAQKNPTAFYLCASSRTGGDIQYFGAGTRLSVL.

This chain's CDR3 is CASSSRIMNTEAFF. CDR3 in DNA: TGTGCCAGCAGTTCTAGAATTATGAACACTGAAGCTTTCTTT. The J gene is TRBJ1-1, the V gene TRBV28; D uncertain. The CDR3 length is 14 residues. CDR1 is MDHEN and CDR2 is SYDVKM in the germline V gene. Trimming left V 4 bases short and J 0 bases short, with 9 bases between.

The chain links TRBV6-1 to TRBJ1-2; D is ambiguous. V was cut by 3 bases and J by 4 bases, with 6 bases left in between. The CDR3 is 12 amino acids. From germline, CDR1 is MNHNS and CDR2 SASEGT. The CDR3 here is CASSEGPYGYTF. In DNA form, the CDR3 reads TGTGCCAGCAGTGAGGGCCCCTATGGCTACACCTTC.

The V and J genes are TRBV19 and TRBJ2-5, with D possibly being TRBD2 (5 bases). Germline-derived CDR1 and CDR2 are LNHDA and SQIVND (reference sequence). The V and J ends lost 7 bases and 5 bases respectively, with 8 bases between them. The CDR3 covers 11 residues. The CDR3 DNA follows: TGTGCCAGTACCTCGGGGGAGACCCAGTACTTC. Translating it yields CASTSGETQYF.

The chain couples TRBV27 to TRBJ2-1, with D maybe TRBD2 (5 bases). CDR1 is MNHEY, CDR2 SMNVEV, per germline (reference sequence). The ends were cut back, 10 bases at V and 0 bases at J, with 10 bases in the middle. CDR3 length: 13 residues. The CDR3 is CATGLISYNEQFF. DNA for the CDR3: TGTGCCACCGGACTCATCTCCTACAATGAGCAGTTCTTC.

This rearrangement joins TRBV11-3 to TRBJ1-2, with D perhaps matching TRBD1 (6 bases). This CDR3 is built from 12 residues. Looked up from germline, CDR1 is SGHNT and CDR2 is YENEEA. Trimming took 5 bases from V and 5 from J, leaving 9 bases between them. CDR3 DNA: TGTGCCAGCAGCCCAGGACAGTATGGCTACACCTTC. Translated: CASSPGQYGYTF.